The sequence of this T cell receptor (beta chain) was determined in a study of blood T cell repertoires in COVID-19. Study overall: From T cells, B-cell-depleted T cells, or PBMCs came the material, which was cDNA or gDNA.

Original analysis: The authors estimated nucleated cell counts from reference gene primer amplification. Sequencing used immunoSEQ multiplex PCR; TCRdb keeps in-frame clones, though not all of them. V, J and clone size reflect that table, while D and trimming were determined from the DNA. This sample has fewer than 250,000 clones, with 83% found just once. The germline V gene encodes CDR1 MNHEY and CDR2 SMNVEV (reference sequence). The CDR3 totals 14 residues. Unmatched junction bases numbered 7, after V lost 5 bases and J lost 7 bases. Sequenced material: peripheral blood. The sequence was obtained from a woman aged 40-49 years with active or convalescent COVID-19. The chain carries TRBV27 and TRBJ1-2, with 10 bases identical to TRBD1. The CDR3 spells CASSLGTGASGYTF. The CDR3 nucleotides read TGTGCCAGCAGTCTCGGGACAGGGGCGAGTGGCTACACCTTC.